The source of this TCR beta chain is a study of blood T cell repertoires in COVID-19. Overall study context: From the United States, Italy and Spain came samples of acute and convalescent COVID-19. The cDNA or gDNA used as material had been derived from T cells, B-cell-depleted T cells, or PBMCs.

Original data processing: From reference gene primer amplification, estimates of nucleated cell counts were derived. The repertoire was sequenced with immunoSEQ multiplex PCR; TCRdb's copy has only in-frame clones and lacks some. V and J calls and clone size follow that table, whereas D and trimming were derived from the DNA. The table lists about 250,000 clones, 80% to 85% of them singletons. Germline V gives CDR1 SGHNT, CDR2 YYREEE (reference sequence). V shed 7 bases and J shed 0 bases, with 8 bases lying between them. The CDR3 loop spans 14 amino acids. Participants reported their clinical history, and cohort assignment relied on those reports.

The chain carries TRBV5-4 and TRBJ2-6; D is ambiguous. This clonotype was sampled from a man aged 45-65 years who had recovered from COVID-19. Sequences were obtained from PBMCs or T cells enriched from blood (not recorded which). CDR3 protein: CASRTGSGANVLTF. CDR3 bases: TGTGCCAGCCGAACGGGCTCTGGGGCCAACGTCCTGACTTTC.